This T cell receptor (beta chain) was sequenced for a study of beta chain features in type 1 diabetes. Study conclusions and caveats: Cells with high TCR expression could be over-represented by cDNA sequencing. The study found moderately but significantly shorter TCRB CDR3s in all four CD4+ subsets of Type 1 diabetes patients.

Germline assignment: CDR1 SGHRS and CDR2 YFSETQ. Trimming removed 5 bases from V and 5 bases from J; junction bases left unmatched: 5. This CDR3 spans 13 amino acids. Concerning this clone: Its antigen is not identified.

The authors reverse transcribed all of the isolated RNA, so sequencing captured expressed TCRB transcripts. TCRdb's copy holds only in-frame clones and misses some; the assay was immunoSEQ multiplex PCR. The sample lists 120,000 to 150,000 clones; approximately 13% were seen once. Input material: central memory CD4+ T cells from blood. The chain links TRBV5-1 to TRBJ2-5; 8 positions agree with TRBD2. The sequence derives from a man aged 18 to 29 with type 1 diabetes. In DNA, the CDR3 is TGCGCCAGCAGGGGACTAGAGTCGGAGACCCAGTACTTC. It translates to CASRGLESETQYF. The entire variable domain, with the rest obtained from reference TRBV5-1 and TRBJ2-5, is as follows: KAGVTQTPRYLIKTRGQQVTLSCSPISGHRSVSWYQQTPGQGLQFLFEYFSETQRNKGNFPGRFSGRQFSNSRSEMNVSTLELGDSALYLCASRGLESETQYFGPGTRLLVL.